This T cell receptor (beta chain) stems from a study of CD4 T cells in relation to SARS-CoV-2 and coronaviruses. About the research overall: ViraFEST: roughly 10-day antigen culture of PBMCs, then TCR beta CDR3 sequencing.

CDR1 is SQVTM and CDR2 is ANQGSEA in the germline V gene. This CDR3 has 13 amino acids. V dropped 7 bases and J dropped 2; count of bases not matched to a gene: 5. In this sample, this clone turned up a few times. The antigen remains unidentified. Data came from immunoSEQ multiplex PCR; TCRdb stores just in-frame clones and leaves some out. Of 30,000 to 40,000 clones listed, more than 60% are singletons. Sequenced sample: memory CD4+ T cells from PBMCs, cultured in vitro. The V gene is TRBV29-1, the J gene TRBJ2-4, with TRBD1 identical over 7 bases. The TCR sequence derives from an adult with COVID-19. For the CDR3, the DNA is TGCAGCGCAAAGACAGGGCCCAAAAACATTCAGTACTTC. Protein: CSAKTGPKNIQYF.